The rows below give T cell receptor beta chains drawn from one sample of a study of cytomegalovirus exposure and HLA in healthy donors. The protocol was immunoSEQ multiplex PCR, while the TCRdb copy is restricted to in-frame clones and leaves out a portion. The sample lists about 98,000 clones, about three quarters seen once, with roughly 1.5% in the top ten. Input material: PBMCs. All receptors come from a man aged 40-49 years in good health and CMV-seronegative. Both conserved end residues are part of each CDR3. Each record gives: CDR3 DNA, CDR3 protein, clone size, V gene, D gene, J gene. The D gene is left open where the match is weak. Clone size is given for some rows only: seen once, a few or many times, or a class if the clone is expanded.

DNA: TGTGCCAGTCAAGGACCCGGGGTGTCACCCCTCCACTTT
CDR3: CASQGPGVSPLHF
size: -
V: TRBV19
D: -
J: TRBJ1-6

DNA: TGTGCCAGCAGTGATTTTAGCGATACGCAGTATTTT
CDR3: CASSDFSDTQYF
size: -
V: TRBV2
D: -
J: TRBJ2-3

DNA: TGTGCCAGCAGCACCCCAGGGGGCTTCACTGAAGCTTTCTTT
CDR3: CASSTPGGFTEAFF
size: -
V: TRBV7-9
D: TRBD1
J: TRBJ1-1

DNA: TGTGCCAGCAGTTACGGACAGCCCTCCTACGAGCAGTACTTC
CDR3: CASSYGQPSYEQYF
size: -
V: TRBV6-6
D: -
J: TRBJ2-7

DNA: TGTGCCAGTACAGACAGGGGATGGACAGATACGCAGTATTTT
CDR3: CASTDRGWTDTQYF
size: -
V: TRBV19
D: TRBD1
J: TRBJ2-3

DNA: TGTGCCAGCAGTCAGAGAGAGACGGGGAGCACAGATACGCAGTATTTT
CDR3: CASSQRETGSTDTQYF
size: -
V: TRBV7-6
D: -
J: TRBJ2-3

DNA: TGTGCCAGCAGGATCACAGGGTTAGGTTCACCCCTCCACTTT
CDR3: CASRITGLGSPLHF
size: few
V: TRBV6-5
D: -
J: TRBJ1-6

DNA: TGTGCCAGCAGCTTTAAACAGGGTTGGGAGACCCAGTACTTC
CDR3: CASSFKQGWETQYF
size: -
V: TRBV13
D: -
J: TRBJ2-5

DNA: TGTGCCAGCAGCTTGACTCCTCAATCCTATGGCTACACCTTC
CDR3: CASSLTPQSYGYTF
size: -
V: TRBV7-2
D: -
J: TRBJ1-2

DNA: TGTGCCAGCAGCCCTGGACAGGTCCGGGATACGCAGTATTTT
CDR3: CASSPGQVRDTQYF
size: -
V: TRBV7-6
D: TRBD1
J: TRBJ2-3

DNA: TGTGCCAGCAGTTTACCCCGGGACAGGGACCTTTATTACTATGGCTACACCTTC
CDR3: CASSLPRDRDLYYYGYTF
size: -
V: TRBV28
D: TRBD1
J: TRBJ1-2

DNA: TGCAGCGTAGCCGACAGGGGGCAAGGCTACACCTTC
CDR3: CSVADRGQGYTF
size: -
V: TRBV29-1
D: TRBD1
J: TRBJ1-2

DNA: TGCGCCAGCAGCTCAACGGGGGGGCCCGGAGATACGCAGTATTTT
CDR3: CASSSTGGPGDTQYF
size: -
V: TRBV5-1
D: TRBD2
J: TRBJ2-3

DNA: TGTGCCAGCAGCTTGGTGGCTAGCGGGGGGTCCTACGAGCAGTACTTC
CDR3: CASSLVASGGSYEQYF
size: -
V: TRBV5-4
D: TRBD2
J: TRBJ2-7

DNA: TGTGCCAGCAGCCCCCAAGGAGAGACTCTACCCTACCAAGAGACCCAGTACTTC
CDR3: CASSPQGETLPYQETQYF
size: -
V: TRBV7-8
D: -
J: TRBJ2-5

DNA: TGTGCCAGCAGCTTAATGAATAGGGGCGGTGAGCAGTTCTTC
CDR3: CASSLMNRGGEQFF
size: -
V: TRBV7-9
D: -
J: TRBJ2-1

DNA: TGTGCCAGTAGTTTCCAGGCCGGTCAGCCCCAGCATTTT
CDR3: CASSFQAGQPQHF
size: -
V: TRBV19
D: -
J: TRBJ1-5

DNA: TGTGCCAGCAGCTTAGTAGTGACAGGGTACCAAGAGACCCAGTACTTC
CDR3: CASSLVVTGYQETQYF
size: few
V: TRBV7-8
D: TRBD1
J: TRBJ2-5

DNA: TGTGCCAGCAGCCAGGGGATGAACACTGAAGCTTTCTTT
CDR3: CASSQGMNTEAFF
size: -
V: TRBV11-3
D: -
J: TRBJ1-1

DNA: TGCGCCAGCAGCCCTTGGGGCATAGAAAAAGAGACCCAGTACTTC
CDR3: CASSPWGIEKETQYF
size: -
V: TRBV5-1
D: -
J: TRBJ2-5

DNA: TGTGCCAGCTCACCCGGGACAGGGAAGGGAGAGACCCAGTACTTC
CDR3: CASSPGTGKGETQYF
size: -
V: TRBV18
D: TRBD1
J: TRBJ2-5

DNA: TGTGCCAGTAGTATCGTTGGCGGCCGCAACACTGAAGCTTTCTTT
CDR3: CASSIVGGRNTEAFF
size: few
V: TRBV19
D: -
J: TRBJ1-1

DNA: TGTGCCAGCAGCTCCGGGAGTACGTCCGAGCAGTACTTC
CDR3: CASSSGSTSEQYF
size: few
V: TRBV11-3
D: -
J: TRBJ2-7

DNA: TGTGCCAGCATCCCTCGGGGGGGCCGGTTAGTCACCGGGGAGCTGTTTTTT
CDR3: CASIPRGGRLVTGELFF
size: -
V: TRBV7-2
D: TRBD2
J: TRBJ2-2

DNA: TGTGCCAGCACCCCGGAGGTCTCTGGAAACACCATATATTTT
CDR3: CASTPEVSGNTIYF
size: -
V: TRBV6-5
D: -
J: TRBJ1-3

DNA: TGTGCCACACTAGAGACTAGCGGGGGCACATACAATGAGCAGTTCTTC
CDR3: CATLETSGGTYNEQFF
size: -
V: TRBV15
D: TRBD2
J: TRBJ2-1

DNA: TGTGCCAGCCACCAGCGTGGGTCCGGGGAGCTGTTTTTT
CDR3: CASHQRGSGELFF
size: once
V: TRBV7-9
D: -
J: TRBJ2-2

DNA: TGTGCCAGCAGCTTGGCGGCAGGGGGCGGTAATTCACCCCTCCACTTT
CDR3: CASSLAAGGGNSPLHF
size: -
V: TRBV5-6
D: TRBD1
J: TRBJ1-6

DNA: TGCGCCAGCAGACAGGGGACAGGGGTCTACAATGAGCAGTTCTTC
CDR3: CASRQGTGVYNEQFF
size: once
V: TRBV5-1
D: TRBD1
J: TRBJ2-1

DNA: TGTGCCAGCAGCTTAGGGGGAGAGGTCACTGAAGCTTTCTTT
CDR3: CASSLGGEVTEAFF
size: -
V: TRBV7-8
D: -
J: TRBJ1-1

DNA: TGCGCCAGCAGCCCGGCCGGGACAGCTAATGAAAAACTGTTTTTT
CDR3: CASSPAGTANEKLFF
size: once
V: TRBV5-1
D: TRBD1
J: TRBJ1-4

DNA: TGTGCCAGCAGTCGAGGGGGGGTTCAAAGTGAGCAGTTCTTC
CDR3: CASSRGGVQSEQFF
size: -
V: TRBV6-5
D: -
J: TRBJ2-1

DNA: TGTGCCAGCTCACCCCCGGGACAGGGGAATGAAAAACTGTTTTTT
CDR3: CASSPPGQGNEKLFF
size: -
V: TRBV18
D: TRBD1
J: TRBJ1-4

DNA: TGTGCCAGCAGTCCTCGGACAGAAGAGACCCAGTACTTC
CDR3: CASSPRTEETQYF
size: -
V: TRBV6-1
D: -
J: TRBJ2-5

DNA: TGTGCCAGCAGTTACGGGACAGGCATAAGTGGTGGAAACACCATATATTTT
CDR3: CASSYGTGISGGNTIYF
size: -
V: TRBV6-9
D: TRBD1
J: TRBJ1-3

DNA: TGTGCCAGCAGCTTAGGGCAGGGGAGCTATGGCTACACCTTC
CDR3: CASSLGQGSYGYTF
size: -
V: TRBV7-2
D: -
J: TRBJ1-2

DNA: TGTGCCAGCAGTTTACAGGGTTCTTGCGAGCAGTACTTC
CDR3: CASSLQGSCEQYF
size: -
V: TRBV11-3
D: -
J: TRBJ2-7

DNA: TGTGCCAGCAGCCCTAGTGAGGGGACAGGGCCTTACGAGCAGTACTTC
CDR3: CASSPSEGTGPYEQYF
size: once
V: TRBV27
D: TRBD1
J: TRBJ2-7

DNA: TGTGCCAGCAGTTTTGGAGCGGGGCACTATGGCTACACCTTC
CDR3: CASSFGAGHYGYTF
size: few
V: TRBV28
D: -
J: TRBJ1-2